This T cell receptor (beta chain) originates from a study of cytomegalovirus exposure and HLA in healthy donors. Looked up from germline, CDR1 is LNHNV and CDR2 is YYDKDF (reference sequence). With 3 bases clipped from V and 6 bases from J, the junction kept 7 bases outside the gene matches. CDR3 length: 15 amino acids. Researchers ran the PCR with 60 Vbeta and 13 Jbeta primers. Sequencing used immunoSEQ multiplex PCR; TCRdb keeps in-frame clones, though not all of them. The sample has tens of thousands of clones. The sample taken for sequencing was PBMCs. The clonotype comes from a woman in her forties in good health and CMV-seropositive. The chain combines TRBV15 with TRBJ2-1, with 8 bases matching TRBD2. The CDR3 coding sequence is TGTGCCACCAGCAGGGAAGCGGGAGTTGGCAATGAGCAGTTCTTC. It yields the protein CATSREAGVGNEQFF. Using reference TRBV15 and TRBJ2-1 for the parts outside the CDR3, the full variable domain is DAMVIQNPRYQVTQFGKPVTLSCSQTLNHNVMYWYQQKSSQAPKLLFHYYDKDFNNEADTPDNFQSRRPNTSFCFLDIRSPGLGDTAMYLCATSREAGVGNEQFFGPGTRLTVL.